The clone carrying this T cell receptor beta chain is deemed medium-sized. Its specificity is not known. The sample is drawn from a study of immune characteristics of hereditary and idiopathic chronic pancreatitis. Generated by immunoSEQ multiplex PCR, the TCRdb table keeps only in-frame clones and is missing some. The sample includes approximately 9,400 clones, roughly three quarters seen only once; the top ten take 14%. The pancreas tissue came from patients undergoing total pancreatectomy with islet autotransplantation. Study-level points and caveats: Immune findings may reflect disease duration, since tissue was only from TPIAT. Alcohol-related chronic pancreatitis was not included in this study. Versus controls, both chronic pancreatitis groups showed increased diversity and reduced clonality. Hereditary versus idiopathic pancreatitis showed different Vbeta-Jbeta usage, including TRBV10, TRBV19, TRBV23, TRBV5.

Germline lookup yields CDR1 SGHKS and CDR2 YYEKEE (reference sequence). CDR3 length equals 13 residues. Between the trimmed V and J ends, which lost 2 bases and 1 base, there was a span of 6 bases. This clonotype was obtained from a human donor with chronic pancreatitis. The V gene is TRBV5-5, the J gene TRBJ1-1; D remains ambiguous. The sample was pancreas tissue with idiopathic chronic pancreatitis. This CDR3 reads CASSFFANTEAFF. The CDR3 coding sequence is TGTGCCAGCAGCTTTTTTGCGAACACTGAAGCTTTCTTT. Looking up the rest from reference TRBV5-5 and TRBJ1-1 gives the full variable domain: DAGVTQSPTHLIKTRGQQVTLRCSPISGHKSVSWYQQVLGQGPQFIFQYYEKEERGRGNFPDRFSARQFPNYSSELNVNALLLGDSALYLCASSFFANTEAFFGQGTRLTVV.